A selection of T cell receptor beta chains follows, all from one sample in a study of blood T cell repertoires in COVID-19. The table came from immunoSEQ multiplex PCR; TCRdb's copy has only in-frame clones and leaves some out. This table holds about 240,000 clones, approximately 84% found once. The sequencing sample was made of peripheral blood. All receptors derive from a man aged 50-60 years with acute or convalescent COVID-19. Each CDR3 is given with its conserved first and last residue. Fields, in order: CDR3 protein, CDR3 DNA, D gene, J gene, V gene. The D gene is left open where the match is weak.

CDR3: CASTEERGGGYTF; DNA: TGTGCCAGCACAGAGGAACGAGGGGGTGGCTACACCTTC; D: NA; J: TRBJ1-2; V: TRBV28
CDR3: CASSLRAGSTDTQYF; DNA: TGTGCCAGCAGCTTAAGGGCGGGGAGCACAGATACGCAGTATTTT; D: NA; J: TRBJ2-3; V: TRBV7-6
CDR3: CASSQDQGTGIYEQYF; DNA: TGTGCCAGCAGCCAAGATCAAGGGACAGGGATCTACGAGCAGTACTTC; D: TRBD1; J: TRBJ2-7; V: TRBV4-2
CDR3: CASSRGGAISNQPQHF; DNA: TGTGCCAGCAGCCGTGGGGGGGCGATAAGCAATCAGCCCCAGCATTTT; D: NA; J: TRBJ1-5; V: TRBV5-5
CDR3: CASSPGGEQYF; DNA: TGTGCCAGCAGCCCCGGGGGCGAGCAGTACTTC; D: NA; J: TRBJ2-7; V: TRBV3-1/TRBV3-2
CDR3: CASSQDGLAGGVYEQYF; DNA: TGTGCCAGCAGCCAAGACGGATTGGCGGGAGGCGTCTACGAGCAGTACTTC; D: TRBD2; J: TRBJ2-7; V: TRBV4-2
CDR3: CASSSGVGGGNQPQHF; DNA: TGCGCCAGCAGCTCCGGTGTGGGCGGGGGCAATCAGCCCCAGCATTTT; D: NA; J: TRBJ1-5; V: TRBV5-1
CDR3: CAWSKSGVGEQYF; DNA: TGTGCCTGGAGTAAGTCAGGGGTGGGAGAGCAGTACTTC; D: NA; J: TRBJ2-7; V: TRBV30
CDR3: CASRAGQATTNGYTF; DNA: TGCGCCAGCAGGGCGGGTCAGGCTACTACAAATGGCTACACCTTC; D: NA; J: TRBJ1-2; V: TRBV5-1
CDR3: CASKRGGANVLTF; DNA: TGTGCCAGCAAGAGAGGGGGGGCCAACGTCCTGACTTTC; D: NA; J: TRBJ2-6; V: TRBV6-5
CDR3: CASGRDIREKLFF; DNA: TGTGCTAGTGGACGGGACATAAGAGAAAAACTGTTTTTT; D: NA; J: TRBJ1-4; V: TRBV12-5
CDR3: CASSRTDNYGYTF; DNA: TGTGCCAGCAGTCGGACTGATAACTATGGCTACACCTTC; D: NA; J: TRBJ1-2; V: TRBV6-5
CDR3: CASKARNNQPQHF; DNA: TGTGCCAGCAAGGCCAGGAATAATCAGCCCCAGCATTTT; D: NA; J: TRBJ1-5; V: TRBV2
CDR3: CASSSPEDGNTIYF; DNA: TGTGCCAGCAGTTCCCCGGAGGACGGAAACACCATATATTTT; D: NA; J: TRBJ1-3; V: TRBV6-5
CDR3: CSASRLAESSYEQYF; DNA: TGCAGTGCTAGTCGACTAGCCGAGAGCTCCTACGAGCAGTACTTC; D: TRBD2; J: TRBJ2-7; V: TRBV20-1
CDR3: CASSQEGGNPTDTQYF; DNA: TGTGCCAGCAGCCAAGAAGGCGGGAACCCCACAGATACGCAGTATTTT; D: NA; J: TRBJ2-3; V: TRBV3-1/TRBV3-2
CDR3: CSASTQRAFNEKLFF; DNA: TGCAGTGCTAGTACACAGAGGGCTTTTAATGAAAAACTGTTTTTT; D: NA; J: TRBJ1-4; V: TRBV20-1
CDR3: CASSSFYNEQFF; DNA: TGCGCCAGCAGTTCCTTTTACAATGAGCAGTTCTTC; D: NA; J: TRBJ2-1; V: TRBV10-2
CDR3: CASSPQGDGYTF; DNA: TGTGCCAGCTCTCCACAGGGGGATGGCTACACCTTC; D: TRBD1; J: TRBJ1-2; V: TRBV18
CDR3: CASSIQQAEAFF; DNA: TGTGCCAGCAGTATACAACAGGCGGAAGCTTTCTTT; D: NA; J: TRBJ1-1; V: TRBV12-3/TRBV12-4